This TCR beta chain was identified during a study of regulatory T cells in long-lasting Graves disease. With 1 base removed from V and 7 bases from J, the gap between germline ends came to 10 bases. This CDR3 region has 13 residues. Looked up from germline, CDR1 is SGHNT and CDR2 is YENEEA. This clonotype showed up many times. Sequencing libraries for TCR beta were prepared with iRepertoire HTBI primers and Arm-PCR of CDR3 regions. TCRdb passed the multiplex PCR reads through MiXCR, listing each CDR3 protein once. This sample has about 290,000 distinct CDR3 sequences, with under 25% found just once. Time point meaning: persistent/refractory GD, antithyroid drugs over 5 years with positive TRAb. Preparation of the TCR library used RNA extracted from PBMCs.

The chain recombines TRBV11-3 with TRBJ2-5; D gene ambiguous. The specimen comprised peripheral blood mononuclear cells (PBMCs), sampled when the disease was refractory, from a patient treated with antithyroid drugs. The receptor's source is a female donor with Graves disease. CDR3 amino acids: CASSLATDPTQYF. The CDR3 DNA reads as TGTGCCAGCAGCTTAGCTACCGACCCGACCCAGTACTTC.